One sample yielded the 4 T cell receptor beta chains listed below, sequenced in a study of blood T cell repertoires in COVID-19. The method was immunoSEQ multiplex PCR; TCRdb's version includes in-frame clones alone and lacks a portion of them. The sample has under 110,000 clones, less than 85% seen once. Material: peripheral blood. Receptors originate from a woman aged 55-75 years with acute or convalescent COVID-19.

The V call is TRBV28, the J call TRBJ1-1, with D possibly being TRBD1 (6 bases). The CDR3 contains 15 residues. With 3 bases removed from V and 1 base from J, the gap between germline ends came to 12 bases. In germline, CDR1 is MDHEN, CDR2 SYDVKM. The CDR3 loop reads CASSLVGAQNTEAFF. In nucleotides, the CDR3 is TGTGCCAGCAGTTTGGTGGGGGCCCAGAACACTGAAGCTTTCTTT. Variable domain in full (rest from reference TRBV28 and TRBJ1-1): DVKVTQSSRYLVKRTGEKVFLECVQDMDHENMFWYRQDPGLGLRLIYFSYDVKMKEKGDIPEGYSVSREKKERFSLILESASTNQTSMYLCASSLVGAQNTEAFFGQGTRLTVV.

The rearrangement links TRBV7-8 to TRBJ2-7; 9 bases line up with TRBD1. Per the germline V gene, CDR1 is SGHVS and CDR2 is FQNEAQ. The V and J ends lost 3 bases and 4 bases, in that order; junction bases with no gene match: 7. The CDR3 has 15 amino acids. The CDR3 coding sequence is TGTGCCAGCAGCTTGGGGGGGACAGGGCTTTACGAGCAGTACTTC. This codes for CASSLGGTGLYEQYF.

The genes are TRBV7-2 and TRBJ1-6; a weak D match, TRBD1 (5 bases). V was trimmed by 5 bases and J by 0 bases, leaving 14 bases between them. The germline V gene has CDR1 SGHTA and CDR2 FQGNSA. There are 17 residues in the CDR3. The CDR3 is CASSPRQRSSYNSPLHF. In DNA form, the CDR3 reads TGTGCCAGCAGCCCAAGACAGAGAAGCTCCTATAATTCACCCCTCCACTTT.

The V and J genes are TRBV5-1 and TRBJ1-2, with D possibly TRBD1 on 6 matching bases. This CDR3 has 16 residues. Per the germline V gene, CDR1 is SGHRS and CDR2 is YFSETQ. V lost 0 bases and J 3 bases, leaving 15 bases between the germline ends. CDR3 sequence: CASSLAAGAGDYGYTF. CDR3 coding DNA: TGCGCCAGCAGCTTGGCCGCGGGGGCGGGCGACTATGGCTACACCTTC.